The entry below gives a single TCR beta chain sequence along with its context. This entry is derived from a study of cytomegalovirus exposure and HLA in healthy donors. Clones were sequenced by immunoSEQ multiplex PCR, and TCRdb holds only the in-frame ones, with some missing. This table has 90,000 to 100,000 clones, 70% to 90% appearing once. V shed 4 bases, J shed 2 bases, and the junction held 5 bases outside the gene matches. Looked up from germline, CDR1 is SGHRS and CDR2 is YFSETQ. CDR3 length: 14 amino acids. Sample: PBMCs. The chain is built from TRBV5-1 and TRBJ2-7; 8 nucleotides match TRBD1. This TCR came from a woman aged 30 to 39 in good health and CMV-seronegative. The CDR3 loop is CASSKGTGAYEQYF. Written as DNA, the CDR3 is TGCGCCAGCAGCAAGGGGACAGGCGCCTACGAGCAGTACTTC. The variable domain in full, completed from reference TRBV5-1 and TRBJ2-7, reads KAGVTQTPRYLIKTRGQQVTLSCSPISGHRSVSWYQQTPGQGLQFLFEYFSETQRNKGNFPGRFSGRQFSNSRSEMNVSTLELGDSALYLCASSKGTGAYEQYFGPGTRLTVT.